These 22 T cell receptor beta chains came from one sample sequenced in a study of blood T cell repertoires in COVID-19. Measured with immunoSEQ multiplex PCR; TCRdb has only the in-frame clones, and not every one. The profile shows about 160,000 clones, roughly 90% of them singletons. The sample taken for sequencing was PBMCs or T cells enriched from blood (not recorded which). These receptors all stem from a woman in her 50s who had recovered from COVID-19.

In nucleotides, the CDR3 is TGCGCCAGCAGCTTGGGCGTACTAGCAGCTCAAGAGACCCAGTACTTC. This gives the protein CASSLGVLAAQETQYF. The chain recombines TRBV5-1 with TRBJ2-5, with a weak D call TRBD2 (6 bases). This CDR3 contains 16 residues. Germline V gene lookup returns CDR1 SGHRS and CDR2 YFSETQ. V shed 0 bases and J shed 2 bases, with 14 bases lying between them.

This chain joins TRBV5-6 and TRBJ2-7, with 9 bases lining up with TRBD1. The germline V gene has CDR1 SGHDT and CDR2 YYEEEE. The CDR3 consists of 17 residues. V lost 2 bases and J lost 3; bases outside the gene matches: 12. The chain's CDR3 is CASSFRLPGQGSYEQYF. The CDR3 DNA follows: TGTGCCAGCAGCTTCCGACTACCGGGACAGGGTAGCTACGAGCAGTACTTC.

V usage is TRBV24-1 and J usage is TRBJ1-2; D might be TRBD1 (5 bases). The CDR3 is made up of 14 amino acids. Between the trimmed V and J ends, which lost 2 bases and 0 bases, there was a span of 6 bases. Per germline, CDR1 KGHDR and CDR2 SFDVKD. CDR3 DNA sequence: TGTGCCACCAGTGATTCAGGGTCTAACTATGGCTACACCTTC. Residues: CATSDSGSNYGYTF.

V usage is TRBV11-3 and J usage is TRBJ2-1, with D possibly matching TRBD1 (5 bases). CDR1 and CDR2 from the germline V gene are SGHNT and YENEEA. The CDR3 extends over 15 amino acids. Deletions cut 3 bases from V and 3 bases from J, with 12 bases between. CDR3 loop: CASSFGKGNYNEQFF. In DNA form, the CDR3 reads TGTGCCAGCAGCTTTGGGAAGGGGAACTACAATGAGCAGTTCTTC.

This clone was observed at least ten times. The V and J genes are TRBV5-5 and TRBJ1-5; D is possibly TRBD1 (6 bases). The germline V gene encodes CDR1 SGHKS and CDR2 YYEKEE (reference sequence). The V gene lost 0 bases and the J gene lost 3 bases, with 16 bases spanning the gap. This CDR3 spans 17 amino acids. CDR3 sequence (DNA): TGTGCCAGCAGCTTGGAGGGGGGGCCCAGTGTCAATCAGCCCCAGCATTTT. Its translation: CASSLEGGPSVNQPQHF. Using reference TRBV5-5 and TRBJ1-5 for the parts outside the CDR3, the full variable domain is DAGVTQSPTHLIKTRGQQVTLRCSPISGHKSVSWYQQVLGQGPQFIFQYYEKEERGRGNFPDRFSARQFPNYSSELNVNALLLGDSALYLCASSLEGGPSVNQPQHFGDGTRLSIL.

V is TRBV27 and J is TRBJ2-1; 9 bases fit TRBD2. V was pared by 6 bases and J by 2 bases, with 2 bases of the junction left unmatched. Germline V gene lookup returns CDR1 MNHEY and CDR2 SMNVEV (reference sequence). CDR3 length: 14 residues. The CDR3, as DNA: TGTGCCAGCAGGGGCGGGAGGGCCTACAATGAGCAGTTCTTC. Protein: CASRGGRAYNEQFF.

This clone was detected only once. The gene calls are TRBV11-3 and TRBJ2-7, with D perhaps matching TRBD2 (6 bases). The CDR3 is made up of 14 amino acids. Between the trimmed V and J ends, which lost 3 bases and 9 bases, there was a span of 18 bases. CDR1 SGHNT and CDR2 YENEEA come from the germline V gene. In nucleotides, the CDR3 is TGTGCCAGCAGCTTGGGCGGGACCCCTAAGGCGCAGTACTTC. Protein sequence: CASSLGGTPKAQYF.

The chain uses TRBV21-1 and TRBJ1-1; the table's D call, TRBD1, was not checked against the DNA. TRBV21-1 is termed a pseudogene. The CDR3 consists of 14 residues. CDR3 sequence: CASSSAGMNTEAFF. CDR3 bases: TGTGCCAGCTCATCCGCAGGGATGAACACTGAAGCTTTCTTT.

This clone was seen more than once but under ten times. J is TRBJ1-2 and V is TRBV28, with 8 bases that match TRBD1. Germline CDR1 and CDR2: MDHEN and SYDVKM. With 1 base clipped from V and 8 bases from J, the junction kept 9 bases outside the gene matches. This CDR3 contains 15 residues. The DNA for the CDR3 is TGTGCCAGCAGTTTATCACGACAGGGGCCGAGGGGCTACACCTTC. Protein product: CASSLSRQGPRGYTF.

The CDR3 DNA reads as TGTGCCAGCAGACCCGGGACAGGGTTCTATGAGCAGTTCTTC. This translates into CASRPGTGFYEQFF. The chain carries TRBV27 and TRBJ2-1; TRBD1 matches 9 bases. This CDR3 is built from 14 residues. Looked up from germline, CDR1 is MNHEY and CDR2 is SMNVEV (reference sequence). V gave up 6 bases and J gave up 8 bases; unmatched junction bases: 8.

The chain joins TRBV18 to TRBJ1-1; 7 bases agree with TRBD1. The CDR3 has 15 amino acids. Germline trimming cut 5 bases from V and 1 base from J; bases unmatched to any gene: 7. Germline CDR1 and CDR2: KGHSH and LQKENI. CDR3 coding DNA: TGTGCCAGCTCATTACAGGGGTCGAGGAACACTGAAGCTTTCTTT. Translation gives CASSLQGSRNTEAFF.

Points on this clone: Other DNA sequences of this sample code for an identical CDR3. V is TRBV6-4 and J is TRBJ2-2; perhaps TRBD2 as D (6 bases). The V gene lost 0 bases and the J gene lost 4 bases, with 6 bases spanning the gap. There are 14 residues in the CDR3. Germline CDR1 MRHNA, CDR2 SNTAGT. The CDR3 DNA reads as TGTGCCAGCAGTGACTCGGGGGGCACCGGGGAGCTGTTTTTT. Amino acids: CASSDSGGTGELFF.

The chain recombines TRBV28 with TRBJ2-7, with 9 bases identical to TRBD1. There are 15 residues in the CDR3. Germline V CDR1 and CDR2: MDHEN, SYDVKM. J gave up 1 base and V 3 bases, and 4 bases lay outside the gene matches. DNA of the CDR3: TGTGCCAGCAGTTTGTTCGGGACAGGGTCCTACGAGCAGTACTTC. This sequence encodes CASSLFGTGSYEQYF.

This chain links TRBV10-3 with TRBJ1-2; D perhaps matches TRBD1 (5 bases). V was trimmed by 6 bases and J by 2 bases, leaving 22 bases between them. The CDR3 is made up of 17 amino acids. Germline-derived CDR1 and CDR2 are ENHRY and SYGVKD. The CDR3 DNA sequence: TGTGCCATCAGCCCCCGGGGGGTCAGAGACTGGAACTATGGCTACACCTTC. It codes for CAISPRGVRDWNYGYTF.

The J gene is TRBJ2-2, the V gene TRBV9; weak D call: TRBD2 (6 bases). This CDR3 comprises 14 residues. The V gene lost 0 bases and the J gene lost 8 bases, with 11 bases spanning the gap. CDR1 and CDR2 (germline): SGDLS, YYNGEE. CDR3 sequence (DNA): TGTGCCAGCAGCGTAGTGCCTAGCGCTGGGGAGCTGTTTTTT. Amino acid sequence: CASSVVPSAGELFF.

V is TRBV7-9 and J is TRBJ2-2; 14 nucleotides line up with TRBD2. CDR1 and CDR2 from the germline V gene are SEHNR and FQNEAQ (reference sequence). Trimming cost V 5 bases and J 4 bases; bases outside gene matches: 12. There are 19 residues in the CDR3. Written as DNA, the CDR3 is TGTGCCAGCAGCCCCCCGATAGGGACTAGCGGGAGAGGCACCGGGGAGCTGTTTTTT. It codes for CASSPPIGTSGRGTGELFF.

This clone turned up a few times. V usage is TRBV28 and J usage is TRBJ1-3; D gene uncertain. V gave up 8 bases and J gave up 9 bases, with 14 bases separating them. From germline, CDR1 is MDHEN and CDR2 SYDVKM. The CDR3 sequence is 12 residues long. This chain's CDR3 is CASAELGGTIYF. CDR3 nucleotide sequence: TGTGCCAGCGCCGAGTTGGGAGGCACCATATATTTT.

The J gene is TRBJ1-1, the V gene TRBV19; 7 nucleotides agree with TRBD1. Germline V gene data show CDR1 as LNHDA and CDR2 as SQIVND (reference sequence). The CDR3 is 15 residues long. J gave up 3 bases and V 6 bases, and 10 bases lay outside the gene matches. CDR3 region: CASRPMPQGYTEAFF. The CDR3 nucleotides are TGTGCCAGTAGACCTATGCCACAGGGGTACACTGAAGCTTTCTTT.

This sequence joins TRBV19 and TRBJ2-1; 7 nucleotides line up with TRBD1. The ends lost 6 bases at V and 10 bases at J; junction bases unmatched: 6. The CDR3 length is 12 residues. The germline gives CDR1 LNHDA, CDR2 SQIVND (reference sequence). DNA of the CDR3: TGTGCCAGTAGCGAGACAGGGTTCGAGCAGTTCTTC. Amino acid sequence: CASSETGFEQFF.

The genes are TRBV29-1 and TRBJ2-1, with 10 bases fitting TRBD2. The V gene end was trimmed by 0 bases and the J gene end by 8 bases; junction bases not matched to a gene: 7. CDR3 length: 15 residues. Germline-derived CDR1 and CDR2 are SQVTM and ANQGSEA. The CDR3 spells CSVEDSGRSWDEQFF. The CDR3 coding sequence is TGCAGCGTTGAAGATAGCGGGAGGAGCTGGGATGAGCAGTTCTTC.

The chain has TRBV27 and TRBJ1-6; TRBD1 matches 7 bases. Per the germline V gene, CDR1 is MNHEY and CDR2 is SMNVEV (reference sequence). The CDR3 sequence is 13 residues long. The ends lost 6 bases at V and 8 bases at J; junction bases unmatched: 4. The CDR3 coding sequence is TGTGCCAGCAGGGGACAGCTAGATTCACCCCTCCACTTT. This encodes CASRGQLDSPLHF.

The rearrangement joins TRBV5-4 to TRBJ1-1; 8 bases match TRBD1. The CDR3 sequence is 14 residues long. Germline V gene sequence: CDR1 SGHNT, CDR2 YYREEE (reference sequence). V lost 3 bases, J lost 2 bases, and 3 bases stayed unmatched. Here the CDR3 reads CASSWGQENTEAFF. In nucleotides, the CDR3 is TGTGCCAGCAGCTGGGGACAGGAAAACACTGAAGCTTTCTTT.